Below, 10 T cell receptor beta chains from the same sample are listed, as sequenced in a study of cytomegalovirus exposure and HLA in healthy donors. Primers included in the PCR were 60 Vbeta and 13 Jbeta primers. Using immunoSEQ multiplex PCR, the repertoire was profiled, and TCRdb retains in-frame clones only, with some absent. The sample carries about 160,000 clones, around 79% recorded once. The sequenced sample consisted of PBMCs. These receptors all come from a woman in her fifties or sixties in good health and CMV-seropositive.

This chain links TRBV6-1 with TRBJ1-2, with D unclear. Trimming cost V 1 base and J 5 bases, with 8 bases left between them. The V gene's germline CDR1 is MNHNS and CDR2 SASEGT. The CDR3 contains 13 residues. This CDR3 reads CASSEGQWYGYTF. The CDR3 DNA reads as TGTGCCAGCAGTGAAGGTCAGTGGTATGGCTACACCTTC.

The chain has TRBV5-1 and TRBJ2-7; D possibly corresponds to TRBD1 (5 bases). Germline loops: CDR1 SGHRS, CDR2 YFSETQ. The ends were cut back, 4 bases at V and 3 bases at J, with 17 bases in the middle. This CDR3 has 15 residues. CDR3 DNA: TGCGCCAGCAGCCCCGAGCAGGGCTATCTCTACGAGCAGTACTTC. It is translated as CASSPEQGYLYEQYF.

J is TRBJ1-6 and V is TRBV7-6, with 9 bases that match TRBD1. The CDR3 totals 14 residues. Germline CDR1 and CDR2: SGHVS and FNYEAQ. V dropped 5 bases and J dropped 7; count of bases not matched to a gene: 3. CDR3 sequence (DNA): TGTGCCAGCAGCCAGGACAGGGGCAATTCACCCCTCCACTTT. Its translation is CASSQDRGNSPLHF.

On this clone itself: Germline and junction disagree at one end, which may indicate a read error. The chain recombines TRBV7-7 with TRBJ2-7; no reliable D call. This CDR3 has 13 amino acids. Germline CDR1 and CDR2: SSHAT and FNYEAQ (reference sequence). CDR3 loop: CASSLTGSHEQYF. Here the CDR3 DNA reads TGTGCTAGCAGCTTAACGGGTTCCCACGAGCAGTACTTC.

The chain links TRBV9 to TRBJ2-5; D possibly corresponds to TRBD1 (5 bases). The CDR3 sequence is 12 residues long. In germline, CDR1 is SGDLS, CDR2 YYNGEE. Deletions cut 3 bases from V and 7 bases from J, with 10 bases between. The CDR3 DNA follows: TGTGCCAGCAGCGCAGAGCAGGGGACCCAGTACTTC. This codes for CASSAEQGTQYF.

The chain is built from TRBV14 and TRBJ2-5, with 7 bases that match TRBD1. CDR3 size: 16 residues. V dropped 1 base and J dropped 5; count of bases not matched to a gene: 10. Germline-derived CDR1 and CDR2 are SGHDN and FVKESK. In nucleotides, the CDR3 is TGTGCCAGCAGCCAAGGACCCCGGGGACAGCGGGAGACCCAGTACTTC. Its translation: CASSQGPRGQRETQYF.

The chain links TRBV7-9 to TRBJ2-5, with TRBD2 matching 11 bases. CDR1 is SEHNR and CDR2 is FQNEAQ in the germline V gene (reference sequence). CDR3 size: 19 residues. The J segment lost 6 bases and the V segment lost 1 base, leaving 16 bases of the junction unmatched. DNA of the CDR3: TGTGCCAGCAGCTTAGGCCCCGGGACTAGCGGCCAACGACCTAAGACCCAGTACTTC. This encodes CASSLGPGTSGQRPKTQYF.

V is TRBV5-1 and J is TRBJ2-2; the match to TRBD1 covers 11 bases. The CDR3 length is 16 residues. CDR1 SGHRS and CDR2 YFSETQ come from the germline V gene. The J segment lost 4 bases and the V segment lost 3 bases, leaving 5 bases of the junction unmatched. CDR3 amino acids: CASSWTGGGSTGELFF. The CDR3 region has the DNA TGCGCCAGCAGCTGGACAGGGGGCGGGTCCACCGGGGAGCTGTTTTTT.

The chain couples TRBV19 to TRBJ2-1; D might be TRBD1 (7 bases). The CDR3 extends over 14 amino acids. Trimming took off 9 bases at V and 8 bases at J, with 20 bases between the two ends. Germline values: CDR1 LNHDA, CDR2 SQIVND (reference sequence). This CDR3 reads CASGVQGGSDEQFF. In nucleotides, the CDR3 is TGTGCCAGCGGGGTCCAGGGGGGTTCGGATGAGCAGTTCTTC.

This chain uses TRBV19 with TRBJ2-3; 8 nucleotides agree with TRBD1. Germline loops: CDR1 LNHDA, CDR2 SQIVND (reference sequence). V was clipped by 6 bases and J by 9 bases; unmatched bases: 11. The CDR3 has 14 residues. In DNA form, the CDR3 reads TGTGCCAGTAGCCAGGACAGGGCGAGGAAAACGCAGTATTTT. Encoded protein: CASSQDRARKTQYF.